This T cell receptor (beta chain) appears in the sequencing data of a study of T-cell reconstitution after alpha-beta-depleted transplantation in children. The study's findings and limits: At the one-year point after transplant, T-cell counts and TCRbeta diversity were found to come mostly from T cells that had been newly produced. The origin of high day-60 TCRbeta diversity in some patients lay in surviving recipient T cells and thymic progenitors. Reports say that about two months after transplant, the alpha-beta T cells came out of several hundred graft clones that had expanded.

The CDR3 extends over 14 amino acids. V lost 5 bases, J lost 4 bases, and 15 bases lay in between. The germline V gene has CDR1 SGHTA and CDR2 FQGNSA. As concerns this clonotype: The antigen is undetermined.

A TCRbeta library incorporating unique molecular identifiers was prepared. One entry per CDR3 protein, called by TCRdb with MiXCR from the PCR reads. The repertoire has under 250,000 distinct CDR3 sequences, approximately 15% of them found once; the top ten carry around 45%. The sequenced sample was PBMCs, mostly from graft donor cells, obtained 360 days after TCRalphabeta/CD19-depleted stem cell transplant. The J gene is TRBJ2-7, the V gene TRBV7-2; D not certain. The sequence was collected from a male patient under 10 years old who had a stem cell transplant for acute lymphoblastic leukemia, so the T cells may come from the graft donor. CDR3 protein: CASSTHDMLYEQYF. The CDR3 bases are TGTGCCAGCAGCACCCACGACATGCTGTACGAGCAGTACTTC.